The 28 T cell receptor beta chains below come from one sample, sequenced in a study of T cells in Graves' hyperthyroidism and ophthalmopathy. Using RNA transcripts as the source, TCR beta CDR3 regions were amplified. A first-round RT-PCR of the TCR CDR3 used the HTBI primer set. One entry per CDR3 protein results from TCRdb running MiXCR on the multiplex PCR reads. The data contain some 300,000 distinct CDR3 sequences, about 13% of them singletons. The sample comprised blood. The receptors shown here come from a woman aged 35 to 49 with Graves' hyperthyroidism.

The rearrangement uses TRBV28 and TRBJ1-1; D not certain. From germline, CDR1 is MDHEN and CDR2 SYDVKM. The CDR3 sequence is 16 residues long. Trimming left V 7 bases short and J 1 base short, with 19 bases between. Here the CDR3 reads CASNDMGWSGNTEAFF. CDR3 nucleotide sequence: TGTGCCAGCAATGATATGGGATGGAGTGGGAACACTGAAGCTTTCTTT.

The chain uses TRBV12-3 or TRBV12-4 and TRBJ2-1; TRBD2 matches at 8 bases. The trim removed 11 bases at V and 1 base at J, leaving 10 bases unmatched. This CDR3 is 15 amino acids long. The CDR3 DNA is TGTGCCCTCGGGCAGCGGGAGAGGTCCTACAATGAGCAGTTCTTC. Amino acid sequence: CALGQRERSYNEQFF.

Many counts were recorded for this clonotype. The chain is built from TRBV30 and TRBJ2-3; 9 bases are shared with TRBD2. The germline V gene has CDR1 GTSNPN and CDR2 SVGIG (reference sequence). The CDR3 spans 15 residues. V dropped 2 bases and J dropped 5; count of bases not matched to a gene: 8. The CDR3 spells CAWSFSRSGGDTQYF. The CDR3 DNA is TGTGCCTGGAGTTTCTCCCGTAGCGGGGGAGATACGCAGTATTTT.

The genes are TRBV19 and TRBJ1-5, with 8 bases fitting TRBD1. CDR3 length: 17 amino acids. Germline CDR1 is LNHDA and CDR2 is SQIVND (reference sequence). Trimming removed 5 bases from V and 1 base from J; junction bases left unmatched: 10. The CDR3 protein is CASSPLLTGVSNQPQHF. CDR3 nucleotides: TGTGCCAGTAGTCCTCTCTTGACAGGGGTGAGCAATCAGCCCCAGCATTTT.

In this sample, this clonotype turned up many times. CDR3 coding DNA: TGCAGTGCTAGAGATCCTAGCGGGAGGGAGACCCAGTACTTC. Its protein is CSARDPSGRETQYF. This chain links TRBV20-1 with TRBJ2-5; 11 positions agree with TRBD2. Germline trimming cut 0 bases from V and 5 bases from J; bases unmatched to any gene: 2. There are 14 residues in the CDR3. CDR1 and CDR2 from the germline V gene are DFQATT and SNEGSKA (reference sequence).

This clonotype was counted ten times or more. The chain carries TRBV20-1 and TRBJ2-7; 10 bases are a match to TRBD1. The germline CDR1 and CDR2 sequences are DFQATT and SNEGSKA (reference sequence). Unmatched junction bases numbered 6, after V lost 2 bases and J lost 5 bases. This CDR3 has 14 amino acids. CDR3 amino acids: CSARTGQGLDEQYF. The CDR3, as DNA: TGCAGTGCTAGAACGGGACAGGGGTTGGACGAGCAGTACTTC.

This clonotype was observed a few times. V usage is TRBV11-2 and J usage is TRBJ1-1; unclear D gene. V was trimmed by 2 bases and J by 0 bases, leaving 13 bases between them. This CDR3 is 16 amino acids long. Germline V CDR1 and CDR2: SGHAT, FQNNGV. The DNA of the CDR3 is TGTGCCAGCAGCTTAACGGGAGGGTGGCTGAACACTGAAGCTTTCTTT. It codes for CASSLTGGWLNTEAFF.

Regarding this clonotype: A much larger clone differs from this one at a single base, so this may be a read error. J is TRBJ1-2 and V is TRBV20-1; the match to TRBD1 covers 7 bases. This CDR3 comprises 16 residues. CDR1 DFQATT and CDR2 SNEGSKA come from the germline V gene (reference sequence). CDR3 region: CSARKMTGTSNYSYTF. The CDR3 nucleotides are TGCAGTGCCAGGAAGATGACAGGGACTTCTAACTATAGCTACACCTTC.

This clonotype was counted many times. The CDR3 reads CSAQKRGNTEAFF. CDR3 nucleotides: TGCAGTGCTCAAAAAAGGGGCAACACTGAAGCTTTCTTT. This rearrangement joins TRBV20-1 to TRBJ1-1, with a weak D call TRBD1 (5 bases). V lost 5 bases and J 2 bases, leaving 12 bases between the germline ends. The CDR3 totals 13 residues. Germline CDR1 and CDR2: DFQATT and SNEGSKA (reference sequence).

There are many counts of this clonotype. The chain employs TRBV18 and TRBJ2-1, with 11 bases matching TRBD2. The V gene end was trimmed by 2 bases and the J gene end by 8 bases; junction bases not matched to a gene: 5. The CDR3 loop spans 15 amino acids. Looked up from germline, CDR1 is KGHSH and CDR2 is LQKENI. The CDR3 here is CASSPSSGRRDEQFF. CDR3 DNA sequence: TGTGCCAGCTCACCATCTAGCGGGAGGAGGGATGAGCAGTTCTTC.

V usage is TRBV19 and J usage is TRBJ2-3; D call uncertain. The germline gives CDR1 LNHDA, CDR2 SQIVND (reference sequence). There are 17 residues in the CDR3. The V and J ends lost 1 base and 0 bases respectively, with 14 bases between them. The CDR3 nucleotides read TGTGCCAGTAGTATAGTTGGCCACTCGGAGAGCACAGATACGCAGTATTTT. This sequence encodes CASSIVGHSESTDTQYF. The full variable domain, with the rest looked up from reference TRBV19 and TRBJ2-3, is DGGITQSPKYLFRKEGQNVTLSCEQNLNHDAMYWYRQDPGQGLRLIYYSQIVNDFQKGDIAEGYSVSREKKESFPLTVTSAQKNPTAFYLCASSIVGHSESTDTQYFGPGTRLTVL.

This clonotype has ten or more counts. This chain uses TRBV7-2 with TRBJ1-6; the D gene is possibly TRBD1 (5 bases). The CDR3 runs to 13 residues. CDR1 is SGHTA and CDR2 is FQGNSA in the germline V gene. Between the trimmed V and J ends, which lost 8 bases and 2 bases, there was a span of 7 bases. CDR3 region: CASSGPYNSPLHF. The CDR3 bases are TGTGCCAGCTCAGGGCCCTATAATTCACCCCTCCACTTT.

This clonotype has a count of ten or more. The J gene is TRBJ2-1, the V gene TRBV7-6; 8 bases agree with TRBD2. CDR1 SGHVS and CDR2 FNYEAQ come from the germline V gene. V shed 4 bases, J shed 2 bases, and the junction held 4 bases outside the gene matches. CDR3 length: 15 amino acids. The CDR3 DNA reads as TGTGCCAGCAGCTCAGGACTAGCACCCTACAATGAGCAGTTCTTC. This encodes CASSSGLAPYNEQFF.

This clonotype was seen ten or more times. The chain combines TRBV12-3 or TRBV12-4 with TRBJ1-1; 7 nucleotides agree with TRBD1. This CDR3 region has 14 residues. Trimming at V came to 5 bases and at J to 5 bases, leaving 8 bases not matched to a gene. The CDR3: CASSPTGVGTEAFF. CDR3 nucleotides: TGTGCCAGCAGTCCCACAGGGGTTGGAACTGAAGCTTTCTTT.

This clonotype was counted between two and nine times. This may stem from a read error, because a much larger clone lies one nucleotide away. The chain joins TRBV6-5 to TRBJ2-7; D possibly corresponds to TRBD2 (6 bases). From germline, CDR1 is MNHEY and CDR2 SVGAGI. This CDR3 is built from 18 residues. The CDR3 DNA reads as TGTGCCAGCAGTTACTCCTTATTACTAGCCCTGTCGGTCTACGGGCAGTACTTC. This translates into CASSYSLLLALSVYGQYF.

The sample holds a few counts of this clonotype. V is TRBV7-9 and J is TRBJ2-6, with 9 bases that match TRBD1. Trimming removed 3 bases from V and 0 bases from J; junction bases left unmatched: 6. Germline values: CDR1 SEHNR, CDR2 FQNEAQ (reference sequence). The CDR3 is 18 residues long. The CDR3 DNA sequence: TGTGCCAGCAGCTTTCGGACAGGGGACCCCTCTGGGGCCAACGTCCTGACTTTC. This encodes CASSFRTGDPSGANVLTF.

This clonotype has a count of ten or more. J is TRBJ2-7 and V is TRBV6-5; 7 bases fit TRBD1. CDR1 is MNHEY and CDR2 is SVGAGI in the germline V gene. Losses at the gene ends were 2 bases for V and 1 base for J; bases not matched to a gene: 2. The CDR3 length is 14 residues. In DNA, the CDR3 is TGTGCCAGCAGTTACCAGGGGGAGTCCTACGAGCAGTACTTC. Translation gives CASSYQGESYEQYF.

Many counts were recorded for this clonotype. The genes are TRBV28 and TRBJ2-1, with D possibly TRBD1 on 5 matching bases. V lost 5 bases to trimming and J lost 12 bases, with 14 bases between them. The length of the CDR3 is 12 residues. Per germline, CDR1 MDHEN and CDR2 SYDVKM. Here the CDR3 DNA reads TGTGCCAGCAGTGAAGAGAGGCAGGGGCAGTTCTTC. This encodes CASSEERQGQFF.

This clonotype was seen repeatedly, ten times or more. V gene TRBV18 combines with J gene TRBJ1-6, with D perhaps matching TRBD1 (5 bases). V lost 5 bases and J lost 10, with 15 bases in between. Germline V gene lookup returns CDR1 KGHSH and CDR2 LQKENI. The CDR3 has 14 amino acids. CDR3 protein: CASSNRQGDSPLHF. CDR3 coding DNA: TGTGCCAGCTCAAACCGCCAGGGTGACTCACCCCTCCACTTT. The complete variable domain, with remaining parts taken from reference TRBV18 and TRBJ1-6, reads NAGVMQNPRHLVRRRGQEARLRCSPMKGHSHVYWYRQLPEEGLKFMVYLQKENIIDESGMPKERFSAEFPKEGPSILRIQQVVRGDSAAYFCASSNRQGDSPLHFGNGTRLTVT.

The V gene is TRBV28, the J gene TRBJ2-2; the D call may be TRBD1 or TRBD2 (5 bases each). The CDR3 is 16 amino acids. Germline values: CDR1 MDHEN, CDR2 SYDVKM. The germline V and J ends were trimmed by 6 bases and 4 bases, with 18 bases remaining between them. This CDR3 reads CASSLGPLRGTGELFF. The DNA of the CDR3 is TGTGCCAGCAGCTTAGGGCCATTGAGGGGCACCGGGGAGCTGTTTTTT.

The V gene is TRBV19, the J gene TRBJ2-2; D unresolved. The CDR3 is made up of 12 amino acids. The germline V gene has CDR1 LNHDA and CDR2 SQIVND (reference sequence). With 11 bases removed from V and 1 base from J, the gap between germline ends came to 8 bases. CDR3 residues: CAVRRNTGELFF. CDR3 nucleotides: TGTGCCGTACGCAGGAACACCGGGGAGCTGTTTTTT.

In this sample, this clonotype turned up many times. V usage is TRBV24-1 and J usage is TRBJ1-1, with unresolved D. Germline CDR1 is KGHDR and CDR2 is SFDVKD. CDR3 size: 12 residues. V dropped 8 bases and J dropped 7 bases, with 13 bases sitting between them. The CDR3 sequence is CATMDGSDEAFF. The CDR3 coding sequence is TGTGCCACCATGGACGGGAGCGATGAAGCTTTCTTT.

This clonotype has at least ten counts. The CDR3 coding sequence is TGCAGCGTTGAAGGTGACGGCTCTAATGAAAAACTGTTTTTT. Translation: CSVEGDGSNEKLFF. The V gene is TRBV29-1, the J gene TRBJ1-4; D call uncertain. The germline V gene has CDR1 SQVTM and CDR2 ANQGSEA. The CDR3 length is 14 residues. Trimming shortened V by 1 base and J by 3 bases, and 9 bases separated the two germline ends.

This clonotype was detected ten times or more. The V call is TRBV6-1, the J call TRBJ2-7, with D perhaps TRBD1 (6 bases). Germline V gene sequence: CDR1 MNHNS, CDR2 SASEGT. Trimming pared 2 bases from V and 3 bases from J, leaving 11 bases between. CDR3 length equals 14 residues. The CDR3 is CASSEWGRGYEQYF. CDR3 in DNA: TGTGCCAGCAGTGAATGGGGCAGGGGCTACGAGCAGTACTTC.

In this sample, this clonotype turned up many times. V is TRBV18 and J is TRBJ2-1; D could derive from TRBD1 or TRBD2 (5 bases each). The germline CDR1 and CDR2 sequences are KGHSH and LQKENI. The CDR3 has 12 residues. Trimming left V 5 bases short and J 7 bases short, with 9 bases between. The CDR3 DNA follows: TGTGCCAGCTCATGGGACGGGAATGAGCAGTTCTTC. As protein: CASSWDGNEQFF.

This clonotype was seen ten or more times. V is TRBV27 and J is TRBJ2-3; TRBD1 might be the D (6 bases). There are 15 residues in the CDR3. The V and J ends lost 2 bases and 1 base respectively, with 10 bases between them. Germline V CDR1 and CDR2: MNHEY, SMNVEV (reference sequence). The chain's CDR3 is CASSLGDIRTDTQYF. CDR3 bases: TGTGCCAGCAGTTTAGGGGACATCCGCACAGATACGCAGTATTTT.

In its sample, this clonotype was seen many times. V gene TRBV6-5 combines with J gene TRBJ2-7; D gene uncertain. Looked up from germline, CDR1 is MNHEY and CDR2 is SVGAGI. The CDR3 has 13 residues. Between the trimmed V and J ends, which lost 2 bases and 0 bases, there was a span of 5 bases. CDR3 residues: CASSYGHSYEQYF. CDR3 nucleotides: TGTGCCAGCAGTTACGGCCACTCCTACGAGCAGTACTTC.

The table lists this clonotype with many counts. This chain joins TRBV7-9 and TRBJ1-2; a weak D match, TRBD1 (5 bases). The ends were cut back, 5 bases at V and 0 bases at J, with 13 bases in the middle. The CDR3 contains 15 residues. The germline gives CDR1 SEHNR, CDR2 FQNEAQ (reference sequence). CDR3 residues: CASSKTGLANYGYTF. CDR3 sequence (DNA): TGTGCCAGCAGCAAAACAGGATTAGCTAACTATGGCTACACCTTC.